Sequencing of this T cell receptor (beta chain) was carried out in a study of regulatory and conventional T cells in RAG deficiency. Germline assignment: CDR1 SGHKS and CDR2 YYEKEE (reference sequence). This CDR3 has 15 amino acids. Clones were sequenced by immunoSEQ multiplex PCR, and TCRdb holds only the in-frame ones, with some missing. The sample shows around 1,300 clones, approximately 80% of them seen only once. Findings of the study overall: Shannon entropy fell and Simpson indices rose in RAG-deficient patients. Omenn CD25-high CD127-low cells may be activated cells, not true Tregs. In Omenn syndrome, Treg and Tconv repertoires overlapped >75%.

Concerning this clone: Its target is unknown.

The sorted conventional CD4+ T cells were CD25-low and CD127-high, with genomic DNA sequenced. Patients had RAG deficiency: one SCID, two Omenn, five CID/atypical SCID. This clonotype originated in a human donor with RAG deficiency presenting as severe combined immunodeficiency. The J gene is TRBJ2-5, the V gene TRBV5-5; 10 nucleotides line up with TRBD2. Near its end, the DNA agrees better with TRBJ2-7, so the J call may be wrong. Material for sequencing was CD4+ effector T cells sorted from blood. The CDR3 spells CASSLVLAGANEQYF. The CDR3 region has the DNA TGTGCCAGCAGCTTGGTGCTAGCGGGAGCGAACGAGCAGTACTTC.